The count of the clone carrying this T cell receptor beta chain is one. Antigen unknown. The source of the sample is a study of cytomegalovirus exposure and HLA in healthy donors. Study background: Unique TCR beta sequences numbering approximately 120 million came from 150 million to 200 million T cells in an earlier analysis.

The germline V and J ends were trimmed by 7 bases and 8 bases, with 17 bases remaining between them. CDR1 SQVTM and CDR2 ANQGSEA come from the germline V gene. This CDR3 is built from 12 residues. Study conclusions and caveats: A previous analysis found most TCR beta V segments productive roughly 90% or roughly 30% of the time. In the analysis, some V segments, TRBV6-2 and TRBV6-3 included, were excluded as indistinguishable. The authors judged a highly shared variant cluster likely a sequencing artifact.

A multiplex PCR was run with 60 Vbeta primers and 13 Jbeta primers. TCRdb's table, derived via immunoSEQ multiplex PCR, lists solely in-frame clones and lacks some. This table has 150,000 to 200,000 clones, over 80% appearing once. V is TRBV29-1 and J is TRBJ1-2; D gene uncertain. The receptor was isolated from a woman younger than 30 in good health and CMV-seronegative. Source material: PBMCs. DNA of the CDR3: TGCAGCGGGCGCTGGGAGGGCGGAGGCTACACCTTC. Protein sequence: CSGRWEGGGYTF.